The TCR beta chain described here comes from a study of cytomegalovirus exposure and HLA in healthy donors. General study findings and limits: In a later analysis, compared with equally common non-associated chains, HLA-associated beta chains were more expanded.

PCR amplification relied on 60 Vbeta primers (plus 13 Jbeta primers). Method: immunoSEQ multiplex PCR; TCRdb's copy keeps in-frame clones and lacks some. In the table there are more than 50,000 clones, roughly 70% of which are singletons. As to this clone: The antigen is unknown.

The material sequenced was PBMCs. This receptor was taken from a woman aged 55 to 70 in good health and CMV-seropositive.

The CDR3 nucleotides read TGTGCCAGCAAATTTTCCGGACAGGGCAACACCGGGGAGCTGTTTTTT. Encoded protein: CASKFSGQGNTGELFF. The J gene is TRBJ2-2, the V gene TRBV2, with 8 bases aligning to TRBD1. The ends lost 7 bases at V and 2 bases at J; junction bases unmatched: 9. From germline, CDR1 is SNHLY and CDR2 FYNNEI. CDR3 size: 16 residues.